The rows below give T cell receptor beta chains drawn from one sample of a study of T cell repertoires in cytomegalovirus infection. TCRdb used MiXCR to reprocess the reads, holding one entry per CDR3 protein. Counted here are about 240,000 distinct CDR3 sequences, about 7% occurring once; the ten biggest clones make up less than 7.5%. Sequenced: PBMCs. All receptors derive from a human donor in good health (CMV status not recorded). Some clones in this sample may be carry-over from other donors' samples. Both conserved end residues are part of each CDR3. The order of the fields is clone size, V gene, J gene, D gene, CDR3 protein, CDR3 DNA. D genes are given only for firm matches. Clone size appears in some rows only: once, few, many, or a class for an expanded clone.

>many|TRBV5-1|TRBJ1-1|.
CASSGDGVNTEAFF
TGCGCCAGCAGTGGAGACGGGGTTAATACTGAAGCTTTCTTT
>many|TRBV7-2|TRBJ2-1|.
CASSPGSGPSSYNEQFF
TGTGCCAGCAGCCCCGGGAGCGGACCGAGCTCCTACAATGAGCAGTTCTTC
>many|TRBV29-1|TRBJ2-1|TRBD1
CSVDRGIPYNEQFF
TGCAGCGTTGACAGGGGGATACCCTACAATGAGCAGTTCTTC
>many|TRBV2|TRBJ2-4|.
CASSEARGRTKNIQYF
TGTGCCAGCAGTGAAGCAAGGGGTAGAACCAAAAACATTCAGTACTTC
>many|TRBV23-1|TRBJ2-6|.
CASSQSGGPGVSGANVLTF
TGCGCCAGCAGTCAATCAGGGGGTCCGGGCGTCTCTGGGGCCAACGTCCTGACTTTC
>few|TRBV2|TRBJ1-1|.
CASSKSEGAEAFF
TGTGCCAGCAGCAAGTCCGAGGGCGCTGAAGCTTTCTTT
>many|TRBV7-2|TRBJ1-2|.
CASSSRPSRAYTF
TGTGCCAGCAGCTCTCGGCCGTCCCGTGCCTACACCTTC
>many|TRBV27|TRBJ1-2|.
CASSTQLGGYTF
TGTGCCAGCAGCACCCAGCTAGGGGGCTACACCTTC
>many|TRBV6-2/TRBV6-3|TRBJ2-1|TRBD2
CASTPGLAGSSYNEQFF
TGTGCCAGCACCCCGGGACTAGCGGGGTCCTCCTACAATGAGCAGTTCTTC
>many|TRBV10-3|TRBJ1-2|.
CAISEGVTFLYGYTF
TGTGCCATCAGTGAGGGGGTAACCTTTCTCTATGGCTACACCTTC
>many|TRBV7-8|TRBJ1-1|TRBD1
CASSLKGGRHTTEAFF
TGTGCCAGCAGCTTAAAAGGGGGCAGGCATACCACTGAAGCTTTCTTT
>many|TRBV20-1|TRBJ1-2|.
CSAESDLLPYGYTF
TGCAGTGCTGAAAGCGATCTGTTACCTTATGGCTACACCTTC
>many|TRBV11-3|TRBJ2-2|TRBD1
CASSAGQGDTGELFF
TGTGCCAGCAGCGCGGGACAGGGGGACACCGGGGAGCTGTTTTTT
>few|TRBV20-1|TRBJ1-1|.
CSARPGLVNTEAFF
TGCAGTGCTCGCCCGGGACTTGTGAACACTGAAGCTTTCTTT
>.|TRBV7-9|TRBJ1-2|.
CATLGEGNYGYTF
TGTGCCACCCTCGGGGAGGGTAACTATGGCTACACCTTC
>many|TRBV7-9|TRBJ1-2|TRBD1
CASSFPGQGAGGYTF
TGTGCCAGCAGCTTTCCGGGACAGGGGGCAGGAGGCTACACCTTC
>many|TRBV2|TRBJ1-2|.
CASSPTDGYGYTF
TGTGCCAGCAGTCCGACGGACGGCTATGGCTACACCTTC
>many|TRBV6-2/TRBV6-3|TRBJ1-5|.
CASSTLQGLSNQPQHF
TGTGCCAGCAGTACCCTGCAGGGGTTGAGCAATCAGCCCCAGCATTTT
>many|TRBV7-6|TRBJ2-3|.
CASSSVGARPDTQYF
TGTGCCAGCAGCTCCGTTGGGGCTAGACCAGATACGCAGTATTTT
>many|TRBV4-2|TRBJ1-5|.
CASSQDGGGTQPQHF
TGTGCCAGCAGCCAAGATGGGGGGGGGACTCAGCCCCAGCATTTT
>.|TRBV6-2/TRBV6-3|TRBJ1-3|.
CASTGYRGASDTIYF
TGTGCCAGCACGGGATATCGGGGGGCTTCGGACACCATATATTTT
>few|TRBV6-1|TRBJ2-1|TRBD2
CASMGGRGGGEQFF
TGTGCCAGCATGGGGGGACGGGGGGGTGGGGAGCAGTTCTTC
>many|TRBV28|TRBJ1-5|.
CASSFDTGNSNQPQHF
TGTGCCAGCAGTTTCGATACGGGGAATAGCAATCAGCCCCAGCATTTT
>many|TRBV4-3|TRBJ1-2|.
CASSQDSRVPGYGYTF
TGCGCCAGCAGCCAAGACTCCAGGGTACCCGGCTATGGCTACACCTTC